This T cell receptor (beta chain) was identified during a study of T-cell reconstitution after alpha-beta-depleted transplantation in children. Only a few counts were recorded for this clonotype. V dropped 2 bases and J dropped 6; count of bases not matched to a gene: 13. Germline assignment: CDR1 SGHRS and CDR2 YFSETQ. The CDR3 loop spans 18 amino acids. Unique molecular identifiers were built into the TCRbeta library. From the PCR reads, TCRdb called clonotypes with MiXCR, one entry per CDR3 protein. This sample has about 610,000 distinct CDR3 sequences, with around 27% found just once. This TCR was sampled from a boy under two years old with Wiskott-Aldrich syndrome, due to receive a stem cell transplant. This specimen was PBMCs, taken before TCRalphabeta/CD19-depleted stem cell transplant. This sequence joins TRBV5-1 and TRBJ2-1, with TRBD2 matching over 11 bases. The CDR3 region is CASSFLGDIAGGPNEQFF. CDR3 in DNA: TGCGCCAGCAGCTTTCTCGGGGATATAGCGGGAGGGCCCAATGAGCAGTTCTTC.